This TCR beta chain emerged from a study of CD8 T cells in ankylosing spondylitis. Using its own MiXCR run on the 5' RACE reads, TCRdb lists one record per CDR3 protein. In the table there are some 130,000 distinct CDR3 sequences, just under 7.5% of which are singletons. In this sample, this clonotype turned up many times. Trimming took 9 bases from V and 0 from J, leaving 14 bases between them. This CDR3 has 14 amino acids. Germline-derived CDR1 and CDR2 are LNHDA and SQIVND (reference sequence). The source is a female donor with ankylosing spondylitis or in good health (not recorded which). The chain carries TRBV19 and TRBJ1-2; possibly TRBD1 for D (5 bases). Sequencing was done on a sample of blood, either unsorted or a sorted T cell fraction (not recorded which). As DNA, the CDR3 is TGTGCCAGCACTGTGGGGCCAGCTAACTATGGCTACACCTTC. Translating gives CASTVGPANYGYTF.